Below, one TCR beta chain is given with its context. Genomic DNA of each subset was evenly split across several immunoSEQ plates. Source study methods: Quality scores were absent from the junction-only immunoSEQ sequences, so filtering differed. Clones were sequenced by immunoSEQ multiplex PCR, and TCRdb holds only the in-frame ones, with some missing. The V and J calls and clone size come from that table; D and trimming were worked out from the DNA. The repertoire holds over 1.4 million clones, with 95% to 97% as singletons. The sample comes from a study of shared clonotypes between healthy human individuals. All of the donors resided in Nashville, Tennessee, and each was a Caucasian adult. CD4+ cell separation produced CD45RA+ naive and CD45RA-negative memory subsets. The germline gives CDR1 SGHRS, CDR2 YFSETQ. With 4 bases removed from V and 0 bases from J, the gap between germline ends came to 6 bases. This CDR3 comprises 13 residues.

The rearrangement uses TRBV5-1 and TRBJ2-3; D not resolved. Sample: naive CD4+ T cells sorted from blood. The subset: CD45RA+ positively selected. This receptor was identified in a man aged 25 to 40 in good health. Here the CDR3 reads CASSLYSTDTQYF. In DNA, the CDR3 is TGCGCCAGCAGCCTATACAGCACAGATACGCAGTATTTT.